The entry below gives a single T cell receptor (beta chain) sequence along with its context. The data were obtained in a study of T-cell reconstitution after alpha-beta-depleted transplantation in children. The CDR3 loop spans 18 amino acids. The germline CDR1 and CDR2 sequences are DFQATT and SNEGSKA (reference sequence). Unique molecular identifiers featured in how the TCRbeta library was prepared. TCRdb re-derived calls from the PCR reads in MiXCR, one entry per CDR3 protein. The sample has 600,000 to 700,000 distinct CDR3 sequences, 16% seen once. The starting material was PBMCs from the stem cell graft donor, obtained from the stem cell graft. This TCR was sampled from a human donor who donated a stem cell graft to a child with acute myeloid leukemia. The V gene is TRBV20-1, the J gene TRBJ2-7; D is undetermined. The CDR3 loop reads CCARDLGRSSHSPYEQYV. CDR3 DNA: TGCTGTGCTAGAGATCTTGGCAGGTCCTCCCATTCCCCGTACGAGCAGTACGTC.